A single sample is the source of the 8 T cell receptor beta chains below, sequenced in a study of graft-versus-host responses after intestinal transplantation. TCRdb keeps only in-frame clones here, not all; method: immunoSEQ multiplex PCR. The sample holds roughly 85,000 clones, less than 95% seen once. These receptors lack a known antigen. The material was unstimulated CD8+ T cells sorted from spleen or lymph node cells, obtained before transplant. These receptors were obtained from a human donor who was the organ donor for an intestinal transplant.

The genes are TRBV7-2 and TRBJ2-7, with a weak D call TRBD2 (6 bases). The ends were cut back, 3 bases at V and 4 bases at J, with 13 bases in the middle. Germline V gene data show CDR1 as SGHTA and CDR2 as FQGNSA. This CDR3 region has 14 residues. The CDR3 nucleotides read TGTGCCAGCAGCTTCCTGGGGGGTGGATACGAGCAGTACTTC. Its translation is CASSFLGGGYEQYF. The variable domain in full, with the rest retrieved from reference TRBV7-2 and TRBJ2-7, is GAGVSQSPSNKVTEKGKDVELRCDPISGHTALYWYRQSLGQGLEFLIYFQGNSAPDKSGLPSDRFSAERTGGSVSTLTIQRTQQEDSAVYLCASSFLGGGYEQYFGPGTRLTVT.

CDR3 nucleotides: TGTGCCAGCAGCTTAGATGTGACTCCCGAGCAGTACTTC. Amino acids: CASSLDVTPEQYF. The chain couples TRBV11-2 to TRBJ2-5; D ambiguous. The end of the DNA aligns better with TRBJ2-7, so the J call may be wrong. Per germline, CDR1 SGHAT and CDR2 FQNNGV. The CDR3 loop spans 13 amino acids.

This chain connects TRBV4-2 to TRBJ1-1, with D hard to call. CDR1 LGHNA and CDR2 YNFKEQ come from the germline V gene. CDR3 length: 14 amino acids. Trimming shortened V by 1 base and J by 2 bases, and 8 bases separated the two germline ends. CDR3 nucleotide sequence: TGTGCCAGCAGCCAAGTTCAAGGAAACACTGAAGCTTTCTTT. Amino acids: CASSQVQGNTEAFF.

The chain is built from TRBV30 and TRBJ2-7; a weak D match, TRBD2 (5 bases). Germline values: CDR1 GTSNPN, CDR2 SVGIG (reference sequence). The CDR3 contains 12 residues. Trimming shortened V by 2 bases and J by 2 bases, and 7 bases separated the two germline ends. The CDR3 DNA reads as TGTGCCTGGAGTCCCGGGACCTACGAGCAGTACTTC. This sequence encodes CAWSPGTYEQYF.

This chain uses TRBV21-1 with TRBJ2-5; the table calls TRBD2, which could not be checked here. TRBV21-1 is flagged as a pseudogene. This CDR3 comprises 15 residues. The CDR3 spells CASSVPGTSQETQYF. The CDR3 DNA follows: TGTGCCAGCAGCGTCCCCGGGACTAGCCAAGAGACCCAGTACTTC.

This clone was seen only a few times. CDR3 protein: CASRTGTEAFF. The DNA of the CDR3 is TGTGCCAGCAGGACAGGGACTGAAGCTTTCTTT. The rearrangement links TRBV4-2 to TRBJ1-1; 7 bases agree with TRBD1. The junction had 0 bases not matched to a gene; V was cut back by 6 bases and J by 5 bases. The CDR3 sequence is 11 residues long. Looked up from germline, CDR1 is LGHNA and CDR2 is YNFKEQ.

This rearrangement joins TRBV7-9 to TRBJ1-4, with D perhaps matching TRBD1 (5 bases). This CDR3 region has 11 residues. Trimming removed 5 bases at V and 12 bases at J, with 10 bases between. CDR1 is SEHNR and CDR2 is FQNEAQ in the germline V gene (reference sequence). The CDR3 is CASSISTELFF. The CDR3 bases are TGTGCCAGCAGCATCTCGACAGAACTGTTTTTT.

The gene calls are TRBV11-3 and TRBJ2-3, with D perhaps given as TRBD1 or TRBD2 (6 bases each). The germline V gene encodes CDR1 SGHNT and CDR2 YENEEA. V shed 5 bases and J shed 1 base, with 13 bases lying between them. CDR3 size: 15 residues. CDR3 sequence reads: CASSPPGARTDTQYF. CDR3 DNA sequence: TGTGCCAGCAGCCCTCCGGGGGCGCGCACAGATACGCAGTATTTT.